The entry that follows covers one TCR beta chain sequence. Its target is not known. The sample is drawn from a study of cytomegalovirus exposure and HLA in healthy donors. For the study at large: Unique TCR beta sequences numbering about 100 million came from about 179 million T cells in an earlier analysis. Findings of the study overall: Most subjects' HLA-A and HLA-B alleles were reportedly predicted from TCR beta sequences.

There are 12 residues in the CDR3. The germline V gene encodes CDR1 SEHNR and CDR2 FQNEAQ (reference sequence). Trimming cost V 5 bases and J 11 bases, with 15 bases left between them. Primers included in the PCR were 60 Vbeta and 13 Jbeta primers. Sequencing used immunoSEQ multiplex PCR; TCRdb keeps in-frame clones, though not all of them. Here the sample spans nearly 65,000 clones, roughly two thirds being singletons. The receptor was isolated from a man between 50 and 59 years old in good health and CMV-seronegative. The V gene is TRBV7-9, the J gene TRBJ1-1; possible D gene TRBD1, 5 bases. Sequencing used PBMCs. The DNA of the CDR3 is TGTGCCAGCAGCAAAGGTGGGGAGGGGGCTTTCTTT. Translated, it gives CASSKGGEGAFF.